The clone carrying this TCR beta chain appeared once. This sample stems from a study of cytomegalovirus exposure and HLA in healthy donors. With 60 Vbeta and 13 Jbeta primers, the PCR was carried out. Only in-frame clones appear in the TCRdb table, and some are missing; sequencing was by immunoSEQ multiplex PCR. In the table there are 130,000 or so clones, about four fifths of which are singletons. The CDR3 totals 14 residues. Germline V gene lookup returns CDR1 LGHNA and CDR2 YNFKEQ. The chain uses TRBV4-2 and TRBJ2-5; 7 bases fit TRBD1. TRBJ2-7 matches the DNA end more closely, so the J call is doubtful. This TCR was recovered from a man between 18 and 35 years old in good health and CMV-seropositive. Sequencing input: PBMCs. CDR3 sequence reads: CASSQGDSIYEQYF. CDR3 bases: TGTGCCAGCAGCCAAGGGGACAGCATCTACGAGCAGTACTTC.